These 22 T cell receptor beta chains were sequenced from one sample in a study of blood T cell repertoires in COVID-19. Measured with immunoSEQ multiplex PCR; TCRdb has only the in-frame clones, and not every one. The sample records around 200,000 clones, around 86% being singletons. Sequenced material: peripheral blood. Source of these receptors: a woman aged 40 to 55 with acute or convalescent COVID-19.

This chain connects TRBV5-4 to TRBJ2-7; 9 nucleotides line up with TRBD1. Looked up from germline, CDR1 is SGHNT and CDR2 is YYREEE (reference sequence). The V gene end was trimmed by 0 bases and the J gene end by 7 bases; junction bases not matched to a gene: 8. The CDR3 extends over 15 amino acids. CDR3 bases: TGTGCCAGCAGCTTGGCGGGACAGGGTGGGCGGGAGCAGTACTTC. Translating it yields CASSLAGQGGREQYF.

The chain couples TRBV5-1 to TRBJ1-4; TRBD1 matches 8 bases. V was clipped by 0 bases and J by 10 bases; unmatched bases: 11. CDR1 and CDR2 from the germline V gene are SGHRS and YFSETQ. CDR3 length equals 16 residues. This CDR3 is CASSLGGQGSVGKLFF. DNA for the CDR3: TGCGCCAGCAGCTTGGGTGGACAGGGCTCGGTTGGAAAACTGTTTTTT.

J is TRBJ1-5 and V is TRBV18, with 7 bases that match TRBD1. The ends lost 3 bases at V and 0 bases at J; junction bases unmatched: 5. Germline V CDR1 and CDR2: KGHSH, LQKENI. CDR3 size: 16 residues. The CDR3 loop reads CASSPDREGSNQPQHF. The CDR3 bases are TGTGCCAGCTCACCCGACAGGGAAGGTAGCAATCAGCCCCAGCATTTT. The full variable domain, rest sourced from reference TRBV18 and TRBJ1-5, is NAGVMQNPRHLVRRRGQEARLRCSPMKGHSHVYWYRQLPEEGLKFMVYLQKENIIDESGMPKERFSAEFPKEGPSILRIQQVVRGDSAAYFCASSPDREGSNQPQHFGDGTRLSIL.

The chain combines TRBV7-9 with TRBJ1-2, with TRBD1 matching over 8 bases. Germline CDR1 is SEHNR and CDR2 is FQNEAQ (reference sequence). Unmatched junction bases numbered 5, after V lost 1 base and J lost 4 bases. The CDR3 is made up of 15 amino acids. The CDR3 loop is CASSLGGTGGYGYTF. CDR3 bases: TGTGCCAGCAGCTTAGGGGGAACAGGGGGCTATGGCTACACCTTC. Drawing the rest from reference TRBV7-9 and TRBJ1-2, the complete variable domain is DTGVSQNPRHKITKRGQNVTFRCDPISEHNRLYWYRQTLGQGPEFLTYFQNEAQLEKSRLLSDRFSAERPKGSFSTLEIQRTEQGDSAMYLCASSLGGTGGYGYTFGSGTRLTVV.

The chain combines TRBV5-6 with TRBJ1-1, with TRBD1 matching 10 bases. V dropped 5 bases and J dropped 5; count of bases not matched to a gene: 9. CDR3 length: 15 amino acids. CDR1 and CDR2 (germline): SGHDT, YYEEEE. The CDR3 coding sequence is TGTGCCAGCAGACCCACGGACAGGGGGAGGACTGAAGCTTTCTTT. It codes for CASRPTDRGRTEAFF. Combining the CDR3 with reference TRBV5-6 and TRBJ1-1 gives the whole variable domain DAGVTQSPTHLIKTRGQQVTLRCSPKSGHDTVSWYQQALGQGPQFIFQYYEEEERQRGNFPDRFSGHQFPNYSSELNVNALLLGDSALYLCASRPTDRGRTEAFFGQGTRLTVV.

The chain links TRBV11-3 to TRBJ2-2; 7 nucleotides match TRBD1. Germline V gives CDR1 SGHNT, CDR2 YENEEA. Germline trimming cut 4 bases from V and 3 bases from J; bases unmatched to any gene: 17. CDR3 length equals 19 residues. CDR3 amino acids: CASSSQTGWSFAYTGELFF. The CDR3, as DNA: TGTGCCAGCAGCTCGCAGACAGGGTGGAGTTTTGCGTACACCGGGGAGCTGTTTTTT.

The rearrangement uses TRBV27 and TRBJ1-5; 9 bases align to TRBD1. Germline CDR1 is MNHEY and CDR2 is SMNVEV (reference sequence). The CDR3 consists of 15 residues. Trimming took 6 bases from V and 11 from J; bases not matched to a gene: 14. The CDR3 region is CASRPGTGSLDAQHF. The CDR3 DNA follows: TGTGCCAGCAGACCCGGGACAGGGTCCTTGGACGCCCAGCATTTT.

The chain links TRBV7-9 to TRBJ2-5; possible D gene TRBD2, 5 bases. The germline CDR1 and CDR2 sequences are SEHNR and FQNEAQ (reference sequence). CDR3 size: 15 residues. Between the trimmed V and J ends, which lost 0 bases and 0 bases, there was a span of 8 bases. The CDR3 nucleotides read TGTGCCAGCAGCTTAGCGGGAGAAAACCAAGAGACCCAGTACTTC. Residues: CASSLAGENQETQYF.

This chain links TRBV6-4 with TRBJ2-5, with D uncertain. V dropped 0 bases and J dropped 4 bases, with 6 bases sitting between them. Germline CDR1 is MRHNA and CDR2 is SNTAGT. The CDR3 has 13 amino acids. The CDR3 DNA reads as TGTGCCAGCAGTGACTCTTTCGGAGAGACCCAGTACTTC. It translates to CASSDSFGETQYF.

The gene calls are TRBV6-5 and TRBJ1-6, with 7 bases that match TRBD1. V shed 2 bases, J shed 10 bases, and the junction held 8 bases outside the gene matches. This CDR3 has 15 residues. Germline CDR1 and CDR2: MNHEY and SVGAGI. The CDR3 here is CASSYEGAKGSPLHF. For the CDR3, the DNA is TGTGCCAGCAGTTACGAGGGGGCGAAGGGCTCACCCCTCCACTTT.

The CDR3 bases are TGTGCCAGCAGCGTCGGGAGTACATGGTCACCCCTCCACTTT. It encodes CASSVGSTWSPLHF. The chain is built from TRBV9 and TRBJ1-6; D is uncertain. Germline V gene data show CDR1 as SGDLS and CDR2 as YYNGEE. This CDR3 contains 14 residues. Trimming pared 2 bases from V and 10 bases from J, leaving 13 bases between.

This clone has just a few counts. V and J are TRBV7-2 and TRBJ2-3, with D possibly matching TRBD2 (6 bases). Trimming stripped 3 bases from V and 0 bases from J, with 13 bases between. The CDR3 is made up of 16 amino acids. Germline CDR1 reads SGHTA; CDR2 reads FQGNSA. CDR3 residues: CASSLIWSGSTDTQYF. The CDR3 region has the DNA TGTGCCAGCAGCTTGATTTGGAGCGGGAGCACAGATACGCAGTATTTT. Combining the CDR3 with reference TRBV7-2 and TRBJ2-3 gives the whole variable domain GAGVSQSPSNKVTEKGKDVELRCDPISGHTALYWYRQSLGQGLEFLIYFQGNSAPDKSGLPSDRFSAERTGGSVSTLTIQRTQQEDSAVYLCASSLIWSGSTDTQYFGPGTRLTVL.

The chain is built from TRBV28 and TRBJ1-1, with D perhaps matching TRBD1 (6 bases). Germline loops: CDR1 MDHEN, CDR2 SYDVKM. Trimming pared 2 bases from V and 4 bases from J, leaving 17 bases between. This CDR3 comprises 16 residues. CDR3 in amino acids: CASSLADFRGGTEAFF. In DNA form, the CDR3 reads TGTGCCAGCAGTTTAGCAGACTTCAGGGGCGGCACTGAAGCTTTCTTT.

The gene calls are TRBV12-5 and TRBJ2-7; no clear D gene. The CDR3 has 13 amino acids. Between the trimmed V and J ends, which lost 1 base and 9 bases, there was a span of 13 bases. Germline CDR1 reads LGHNT; CDR2 reads FRNRAP. The CDR3 DNA reads as TGTGCTAGTGGTTTGGAAGATGGCGGCACGCAGTACTTC. It yields the protein CASGLEDGGTQYF.

The chain couples TRBV2 to TRBJ2-3; 14 nucleotides align to TRBD2. After removal of 5 bases from V and 5 bases from J, the junction contained 9 bases not matched to a gene. This CDR3 region has 17 residues. Germline V lookup: CDR1 SNHLY, CDR2 FYNNEI. The CDR3: CASSQGTSGGSGDTQYF. The CDR3, as DNA: TGTGCCAGCAGTCAGGGGACTAGCGGGGGAAGCGGAGATACGCAGTATTTT.

This chain uses TRBV5-6 with TRBJ2-7; TRBD1 is a possible D gene (6 bases). CDR1 and CDR2 (germline): SGHDT, YYEEEE. With 7 bases removed from V and 3 bases from J, the gap between germline ends came to 20 bases. The CDR3 runs 15 residues. The CDR3 nucleotides read TGTGCCAGCCGCAAACTGACAGGTTCTTTCTACGAGCAGTACTTC. It specifies CASRKLTGSFYEQYF.

This clone was seen once. J is TRBJ1-1 and V is TRBV29-1; D uncertain. The CDR3 consists of 15 residues. Germline V gene sequence: CDR1 SQVTM, CDR2 ANQGSEA. V was trimmed by 5 bases and J by 6 bases, leaving 22 bases between them. As DNA, the CDR3 is TGCAGCGTTAGAGGGAGTCAAGTGGGAATACCTGAAGCTTTCTTT. Amino acid sequence: CSVRGSQVGIPEAFF.

The rearrangement uses TRBV5-6 and TRBJ2-1; TRBD1 might be the D (6 bases). V was pared by 2 bases and J by 3 bases, with 18 bases between. The CDR3 is 17 amino acids. Germline V gene lookup returns CDR1 SGHDT and CDR2 YYEEEE. The chain's CDR3 is CASSLTPLGALYNEQFF. Written as DNA, the CDR3 is TGTGCCAGCAGCTTAACACCTTTGGGGGCCCTCTACAATGAGCAGTTCTTC.

This chain links TRBV5-1 with TRBJ2-2; no reliable D call. The V and J ends lost 5 bases and 8 bases respectively, with 19 bases between them. The germline gives CDR1 SGHRS, CDR2 YFSETQ. The CDR3 totals 15 residues. The CDR3 is CASRQNEVIGGELFF. The CDR3 region has the DNA TGCGCCAGCAGACAAAACGAGGTGATAGGTGGGGAGCTGTTTTTT. Looking up the rest from reference TRBV5-1 and TRBJ2-2 gives the full variable domain: KAGVTQTPRYLIKTRGQQVTLSCSPISGHRSVSWYQQTPGQGLQFLFEYFSETQRNKGNFPGRFSGRQFSNSRSEMNVSTLELGDSALYLCASRQNEVIGGELFFGEGSRLTVL.

The chain recombines TRBV27 with TRBJ2-6; unclear D gene. The CDR3 extends over 14 amino acids. Germline CDR1 and CDR2: MNHEY and SMNVEV (reference sequence). Trimming removed 5 bases at V and 4 bases at J, with 9 bases between. For the CDR3, the DNA is TGTGCCAGCAGTGAAACAACCGGGGCCAACGTCCTGACTTTC. Translated: CASSETTGANVLTF.

The chain carries TRBV5-4 and TRBJ1-5, with D unresolved. Trimming pared 2 bases from V and 6 bases from J, leaving 15 bases between. Germline V gene sequence: CDR1 SGHNT, CDR2 YYREEE (reference sequence). CDR3 length: 15 residues. The CDR3 DNA reads as TGTGCCAGCAGCTTTGACGGAGGTGCCGCTCAGCCCCAGCATTTT. Translated, it gives CASSFDGGAAQPQHF.

The chain joins TRBV28 to TRBJ2-7; 9 positions agree with TRBD2. Germline V CDR1 and CDR2: MDHEN, SYDVKM. V lost 7 bases to trimming and J lost 6 bases; unmatched junction nucleotides: 7. The CDR3 totals 13 residues. The CDR3 coding sequence is TGTGCCAGCAATGAAGCGGGGGGCGGCGAGCAGTACTTC. This translates into CASNEAGGGEQYF.